This T cell receptor (beta chain) was sequenced during a study of cytomegalovirus exposure and HLA in healthy donors. Study observations and caveats: In a later analysis, the majority of CMV-associated beta chains seemingly showed HLA restriction.

With 60 Vbeta and 13 Jbeta primers, the PCR was carried out. Source study methods: Approximately 11 million shared chains were among the roughly 78 million unique TCR beta chains that a later analysis counted. Only in-frame clones appear in the TCRdb table, and some are missing; sequencing was by immunoSEQ multiplex PCR. Clone size and V and J calls were adopted from that table, with D and trimming inferred from the DNA. The listing contains some 140,000 clones. Samples came from healthy bone marrow donors. This CDR3 is 13 amino acids long. V was trimmed by 3 bases and J by 2 bases, leaving 8 bases between them. Germline V gene lookup returns CDR1 SGHTA and CDR2 FQGNSA. Worth noting for this clone: Its antigen is currently unknown.

The sequenced material came from PBMCs. The chain is built from TRBV7-2 and TRBJ2-7; D remains unclear. This receptor was identified in a woman between 40 and 55 years old in good health and CMV-seronegative. Here the CDR3 DNA reads TGTGCCAGCAGCTTCTGGGCCGCCTACGAGCAGTACTTC. Its translation: CASSFWAAYEQYF.